The rows below give T cell receptor beta chains drawn from one sample of a study of blood T cell repertoires in COVID-19. TCRdb's table, derived via immunoSEQ multiplex PCR, lists solely in-frame clones and lacks some. This sample yields 30,000 to 40,000 clones, of which 80% are seen a single time; roughly a third belongs to the top ten. The material sequenced was peripheral blood. The source of these receptors is a man older than 75 with acute or convalescent COVID-19. CDR3s include the opening cysteine and the closing phenylalanine or tryptophan. The D gene is left open where the match is weak. Size is omitted from some rows. Given values are once, few, many or a class for expanded clones.

clone size: few; CDR3 length: 16; D gene: NA; V gene: TRBV19; J gene: TRBJ1-2; CDR3 DNA: TGTGCCAGTCTCCCCTTGGGGGGAGTAGGTATTAATGGCTACACCTTC; CDR3 protein: CASLPLGGVGINGYTF
clone size: NA; CDR3 length: 16; D gene: TRBD1; V gene: TRBV9; J gene: TRBJ1-6; CDR3 DNA: TGTGCCAGCAGCGTAGACGGACAGGGGTATAATTCACCCCTCCACTTT; CDR3 protein: CASSVDGQGYNSPLHF
clone size: NA; CDR3 length: 12; D gene: TRBD1; V gene: TRBV10-2; J gene: TRBJ2-7; CDR3 DNA: TGCGCCAGCAGTGGACAGGGATACGAGCAGTACTTC; CDR3 protein: CASSGQGYEQYF
clone size: NA; CDR3 length: 15; D gene: TRBD2; V gene: TRBV6-4; J gene: TRBJ2-2; CDR3 DNA: TGTGCCAGACCTAGCGGGATACAGAACACCGGGGAGCTGTTTTTT; CDR3 protein: CARPSGIQNTGELFF
clone size: NA; CDR3 length: 15; D gene: TRBD2; V gene: TRBV5-1; J gene: TRBJ2-7; CDR3 DNA: TGCGCCAGCAGCCCACGGACTAGCGGGACCTACGAGCAGTACTTC; CDR3 protein: CASSPRTSGTYEQYF
clone size: NA; CDR3 length: 14; D gene: TRBD2; V gene: TRBV14; J gene: TRBJ2-5; CDR3 DNA: TGTGCCAGCAGCCAAGAACTAGCGAGCGAGACCCAGTACTTC; CDR3 protein: CASSQELASETQYF
clone size: NA; CDR3 length: 13; D gene: NA; V gene: TRBV2; J gene: TRBJ1-2; CDR3 DNA: TGTGCCAGCAGTGAGAGGCAGCTCTATGGCTACACCTTC; CDR3 protein: CASSERQLYGYTF
clone size: NA; CDR3 length: 14; D gene: NA; V gene: TRBV27; J gene: TRBJ2-7; CDR3 DNA: TGTGCCAGCAGTTTTGCTACAGGGATGTACGAGCAGTACTTC; CDR3 protein: CASSFATGMYEQYF
clone size: once; CDR3 length: 12; D gene: NA; V gene: TRBV6-6; J gene: TRBJ1-5; CDR3 DNA: TGTGCCAGTAAGGTATTGGGCCAGCCCCAGCATTTT; CDR3 protein: CASKVLGQPQHF
clone size: few; CDR3 length: 13; D gene: NA; V gene: TRBV3-1/TRBV3-2; J gene: TRBJ2-2; CDR3 DNA: TGTGCCAGCAAGAGTACGAACACCGGGGAGCTGTTTTTT; CDR3 protein: CASKSTNTGELFF
clone size: NA; CDR3 length: 18; D gene: NA; V gene: TRBV19; J gene: TRBJ2-6; CDR3 DNA: TGTGCCAGTAGTATAGTTCAGCGGGCCCGCTCTGGGGCCAACGTCCTGACTTTC; CDR3 protein: CASSIVQRARSGANVLTF
clone size: NA; CDR3 length: 15; D gene: NA; V gene: TRBV6-6; J gene: TRBJ2-3; CDR3 DNA: TGTGCCAGCAGTTACTCCCGTCTAACAGCAGATACGCAGTATTTT; CDR3 protein: CASSYSRLTADTQYF
clone size: NA; CDR3 length: 18; D gene: TRBD2; V gene: TRBV2; J gene: TRBJ2-1; CDR3 DNA: TGTGCCAGCAGGCGGAGCGGGGGGGGTTTGAGCTCCTACAATGAGCAGTTCTTC; CDR3 protein: CASRRSGGGLSSYNEQFF
clone size: NA; CDR3 length: 15; D gene: NA; V gene: TRBV4-1; J gene: TRBJ1-2; CDR3 DNA: TGCGCCAGCAGCCAAGCGTTTGGAGATGGCTATGGCTACACCTTC; CDR3 protein: CASSQAFGDGYGYTF
clone size: many; CDR3 length: 15; D gene: TRBD1; V gene: TRBV2; J gene: TRBJ1-5; CDR3 DNA: TGTGCCAGCAGCGGAAGAGGGACAGCAGATCAGCCCCAGCATTTT; CDR3 protein: CASSGRGTADQPQHF
clone size: NA; CDR3 length: 15; D gene: NA; V gene: TRBV13; J gene: TRBJ1-2; CDR3 DNA: TGTGCCAGCAGCCCACGGCCAGGGGCTAACTATGGCTACACCTTC; CDR3 protein: CASSPRPGANYGYTF
clone size: NA; CDR3 length: 16; D gene: TRBD1; V gene: TRBV18; J gene: TRBJ1-1; CDR3 DNA: TGTGCCAGCTCACCACTAGGGACAGGGGGCAAGATTGAAGCTTTCTTT; CDR3 protein: CASSPLGTGGKIEAFF
clone size: NA; CDR3 length: 13; D gene: NA; V gene: TRBV29-1; J gene: TRBJ1-1; CDR3 DNA: TGCAGCGTTGGAGGAGGAGGGAGAACTGAAGCTTTCTTT; CDR3 protein: CSVGGGGRTEAFF
clone size: NA; CDR3 length: 13; D gene: NA; V gene: TRBV6-6; J gene: TRBJ1-2; CDR3 DNA: TGTGCCAGCAGGTACCCCGGAGAAATTGGCTACACCTTC; CDR3 protein: CASRYPGEIGYTF
clone size: NA; CDR3 length: 16; D gene: NA; V gene: TRBV21-1; J gene: TRBJ2-7; CDR3 DNA: TGTGCCAGCAGCAAGGTTCGGTACAGGGGTACCTACGAGCAGTACTTC; CDR3 protein: CASSKVRYRGTYEQYF
clone size: NA; CDR3 length: 17; D gene: NA; V gene: TRBV15; J gene: TRBJ2-6; CDR3 DNA: TGTGCCACCAGCAATGCAGGGGCTATAGATGGGGCCAACGTCCTGACTTTC; CDR3 protein: CATSNAGAIDGANVLTF
clone size: once; CDR3 length: 14; D gene: NA; V gene: TRBV13; J gene: TRBJ2-5; CDR3 DNA: TGTGCCAGCAGCTTACGTTCGGGGGTCGAGACCCAGTACTTC; CDR3 protein: CASSLRSGVETQYF
clone size: NA; CDR3 length: 16; D gene: NA; V gene: TRBV7-2; J gene: TRBJ2-5; CDR3 DNA: TGTGCCAGCAGCCCCGGGTCTCTCGTGTACCAAGAGACCCAGTACTTC; CDR3 protein: CASSPGSLVYQETQYF
clone size: NA; CDR3 length: 11; D gene: NA; V gene: TRBV11-2; J gene: TRBJ2-7; CDR3 DNA: TGTGCCAGCAGCTTGAGACAAGAGCAGTACTTC; CDR3 protein: CASSLRQEQYF
clone size: NA; CDR3 length: 16; D gene: TRBD1; V gene: TRBV18; J gene: TRBJ2-2; CDR3 DNA: TGTGCCAGCTCACCAACCGGGACAGGATCCACCGGGGAGCTGTTTTTT; CDR3 protein: CASSPTGTGSTGELFF
clone size: NA; CDR3 length: 14; D gene: TRBD1; V gene: TRBV6-5; J gene: TRBJ2-7; CDR3 DNA: TGTGCCAGCAGACGAAGGACAGGGCTGAACGAGCAGTACTTC; CDR3 protein: CASRRRTGLNEQYF
clone size: few; CDR3 length: 15; D gene: NA; V gene: TRBV10-3; J gene: TRBJ2-5; CDR3 DNA: TGTGCCATCAAGAGGTCCGGGACTTCTGGGGAGACCCAGTACTTC; CDR3 protein: CAIKRSGTSGETQYF
clone size: NA; CDR3 length: 16; D gene: TRBD1; V gene: TRBV4-2; J gene: TRBJ2-1; CDR3 DNA: TGTGCCAGCAGCCAAAAGGGCGACAGGGATGGGGGTGAGCAGTTCTTC; CDR3 protein: CASSQKGDRDGGEQFF
clone size: NA; CDR3 length: 15; D gene: NA; V gene: TRBV7-8; J gene: TRBJ2-6; CDR3 DNA: TGTGCCAGCAGCTTAGGCAGCTCTGGGGCCAACGTCCTGACTTTC; CDR3 protein: CASSLGSSGANVLTF
clone size: NA; CDR3 length: 17; D gene: NA; V gene: TRBV3-1/TRBV3-2; J gene: TRBJ2-2; CDR3 DNA: TGTGCCAGCAGCCAAGATGGAGGTCAGCCGAACACCGGGGAGCTGTTTTTT; CDR3 protein: CASSQDGGQPNTGELFF
clone size: NA; CDR3 length: 16; D gene: TRBD2; V gene: TRBV6-5; J gene: TRBJ2-1; CDR3 DNA: TGTGCCAGCAGTTACCGTCTAGCGGAACTCTACAATGAGCAGTTCTTC; CDR3 protein: CASSYRLAELYNEQFF
clone size: NA; CDR3 length: 15; D gene: NA; V gene: TRBV9; J gene: TRBJ2-1; CDR3 DNA: TGTGCCAGCAGCGTAGGAGGGTCTTTCTACAATGAGCAGTTCTTC; CDR3 protein: CASSVGGSFYNEQFF
clone size: NA; CDR3 length: 15; D gene: TRBD1; V gene: TRBV3-1/TRBV3-2; J gene: TRBJ1-1; CDR3 DNA: TGTGCCAGCAGCGCGCGACAGGGGAGATTCACTGAAGCTTTCTTT; CDR3 protein: CASSARQGRFTEAFF
clone size: NA; CDR3 length: 13; D gene: NA; V gene: TRBV15; J gene: TRBJ2-5; CDR3 DNA: TGTGCCACCAGCAGCAGCAACGGGGAGACCCAGTACTTC; CDR3 protein: CATSSSNGETQYF
clone size: NA; CDR3 length: 17; D gene: NA; V gene: TRBV5-4; J gene: TRBJ1-1; CDR3 DNA: TGTGCCAGCAGCCTGGGAGGAGTCGCACACATGAACACTGAAGCTTTCTTT; CDR3 protein: CASSLGGVAHMNTEAFF
clone size: once; CDR3 length: 13; D gene: NA; V gene: TRBV7-3; J gene: TRBJ2-1; CDR3 DNA: TGTGCCAGCAATGACTGGCGGGCACCCACATTGTTCTTC; CDR3 protein: CASNDWRAPTLFF
clone size: NA; CDR3 length: 13; D gene: NA; V gene: TRBV19; J gene: TRBJ2-5; CDR3 DNA: TGTGCCAGTAGTATCCTCCACCAAGAGACCCAGTACTTC; CDR3 protein: CASSILHQETQYF
clone size: NA; CDR3 length: 15; D gene: TRBD1; V gene: TRBV7-3; J gene: TRBJ1-6; CDR3 DNA: TGTGCCAGCAGCTTACAGGGGGTCGGTAATTCACCCCTCCACTTT; CDR3 protein: CASSLQGVGNSPLHF
clone size: NA; CDR3 length: 15; D gene: TRBD1; V gene: TRBV6-5; J gene: TRBJ1-1; CDR3 DNA: TGTGCCAGCAGGAGGGACAGGGGGACGAACACTGAAGCTTTCTTT; CDR3 protein: CASRRDRGTNTEAFF